This T cell receptor beta chain was sequenced during a study of human T cells and chemical hapten exposure (dated by TCRdb to the early 2020s). About the full investigation: For sensitization, 2% DPC in acetone was applied to an approximately 2 cm by approximately 2 cm area of upper inner arm skin. Throughout the approximately 23-week study period, patients were also given weekly therapeutic DPC doses on the scalp. Patch tests used Finn chambers with 0.01% DPC on the upper back, scored after 6 days by International Contact Dermatitis Research Group standards. Most of the patients in the cohort were female, and the cohort covered alopecia areata with under or over 50% scalp involvement, alopecia totalis and alopecia universalis. The libraries were sequenced as a pool, and the TCR yield per sample differed mostly because of small variations in library volumes within the pool. In alopecia patients, the study followed how the peripheral blood TCR repertoire changed in vivo over primary and secondary sensitization to diphenylcyclopropenone (DPC), a hapten. Blood was sampled from patients pre-sensitization (week 0) and at 2, 6 and about 24 weeks after DPC sensitization. Twenty-nine alopecia patients gave blood for TCR sequencing at one to four time points (pre-sensitization, 2, 6 and 24 weeks). Here is what the overall study found, with its caveats: Because every patient had alopecia, a presumed autoimmune disease, the patients' immune response might differ from that of healthy individuals. Compared with pre-sensitization or healthy control sets, expanded TCRs formed significantly more large CDR3 similarity clusters, which is consistent with antigen-driven responses. The number of PT1 expanded TCRs positively correlated with patch test score, significant at thresholds 8, 16 and 32 but not 4. Repeated subsampling changed both the strength of the expansion versus patch-test correlation and the threshold at which the correlation became significant. The number of TCRs above 1 in 1000 frequency did not change with DPC sensitization; there was no evidence of global repertoire structure alterations.

This clonotype was observed at least ten times. It has no known antigen specificity. The sample holds no much larger clone one base away, and base qualities are not on file. The time point label corresponds to: patch test 1, 2 weeks after DPC sensitization. The sample's treatment or condition, from its label and the paper: therapeutic diphenylcyclopropenone sensitization with weekly scalp DPC. At every patch-test visit, the blood draw took place before the patch test was put on. Patients were considered eligible if aged 18 to 70, diagnosed with alopecia and deemed suitable for DPC therapy, and patients were excluded if pregnant. Total RNA was isolated from unfractionated whole blood collected in Tempus Blood RNA tubes. The library was obtained by RACE. The sample was run on a NextSeq 500. During library preparation, unique molecular identifiers were attached to individual cDNA molecules so that TCRs could be counted in a quantitative, reproducible way. From each blood RNA sample, both TCR alpha and TCR beta chains were sequenced. Per the original workflow: The median number of TCRs per sample was around 96,000, ranging from about 20,000 to 690,600. V, J and CDR3 annotation of the TCR reads was carried out using the Decombinator software suite. For the PS versus PT1 abundance plots, all samples were subsampled to the same number of TCRs (28,000). TCRs were defined as expanded if absent before sensitization and observed at least eight times at the 2-week time point. TCRdb ran its own pipeline on the public reads, namely fastp trimming at Q25 and MiXCR clone calling, and kept in-frame beta chains. Every CDR3 protein is listed once, alongside the most common genes and DNA of its rows. The authors' filters were not applied to this entry. The sample table records 180,000 or so distinct CDR3 sequences; about 14% of these occur just once. About 1.7% of the sample belongs to the ten largest clones.

Relative to germline, V is missing 0 bases and J is missing 6 bases, with 4 bases of the junction outside any gene match. Reading the germline V gene (reference sequence) gives CDR1 GTSNPN and CDR2 SVGIG. The CDR3 sequence holds 15 residues, the cysteine and phenylalanine included. Just CDR3 DNA is preserved here, 45 bases in frame from base 1. The chain is made from TRBV30 and TRBJ1-6, and 8 junction bases match TRBD1. This specimen consisted of whole blood, obtained in connection with sensitization to the hapten diphenylcyclopropenone (DPC). This sequence originates from a woman under 40 with alopecia areata. Some clones in this sample may be carry-over from other donors' samples. DNA sequence: TGTGCCTGGAGTGTGGCAGGGGGCCTTAATTCACCCCTCCACTTT. Its translation reads: CAWSVAGGLNSPLHF.